The next 23 T cell receptor beta chains were all read from a single sample in a study of T cells in Graves' hyperthyroidism and ophthalmopathy. Amplification yielded TCR beta CDR3 regions, with RNA transcripts as the source. The primer set for the first-round RT-PCR of the TCR CDR3 was HTBI. TCRdb redid the calling of the multiplex PCR reads with MiXCR, one entry per CDR3 protein. Among 350,000 to 500,000 distinct CDR3 sequences listed, around 15% were seen once. The sample consisted of blood. The receptors originated from a woman under 30 with Graves' hyperthyroidism.

In this sample, this clonotype turned up a few times. The rearrangement uses TRBV18 and TRBJ2-7, with 12 bases identical to TRBD1. J was trimmed by 7 bases and V by 1 base; bases with no gene match: 5. CDR1 KGHSH and CDR2 LQKENI come from the germline V gene. This CDR3 has 15 residues. The CDR3 bases are TGTGCCAGCTCACCACAGGGACAGGGGGCGCGTGAGCAGTACTTC. Amino acid sequence: CASSPQGQGAREQYF.

The CDR3: CASSISGTLSNQPQHF. The DNA for the CDR3 is TGTGCCAGCAGTATCTCCGGGACACTGAGCAATCAGCCCCAGCATTTT. V gene TRBV28 combines with J gene TRBJ1-5, with D possibly matching TRBD1 (6 bases). Trimming took off 5 bases at V and 1 base at J, with 15 bases between the two ends. The CDR3 runs 16 residues. Germline V gene lookup returns CDR1 MDHEN and CDR2 SYDVKM.

This clonotype was seen many times. This sequence joins TRBV25-1 and TRBJ2-7; 11 positions match TRBD2. The germline V gene has CDR1 MGHDK and CDR2 SYGVNS. The CDR3 has 17 residues. The J segment lost 0 bases and the V segment lost 4 bases, leaving 8 bases of the junction unmatched. CDR3 coding DNA: TGTGCCAGCAGTGCCCCCGGACTAGCGGGCTCCTCCTACGAGCAGTACTTC. This sequence encodes CASSAPGLAGSSYEQYF.

This clonotype has at least ten counts. The rearrangement links TRBV7-2 to TRBJ2-5, with 7 bases identical to TRBD1. This CDR3 is built from 13 residues. Germline-derived CDR1 and CDR2 are SGHTA and FQGNSA. The V and J ends lost 10 bases and 6 bases, in that order; junction bases with no gene match: 11. CDR3 DNA: TGTGCCACCGCCCTGACAGGGCAGAAGACCCAGTACTTC. It specifies CATALTGQKTQYF.

This clonotype has a count of ten or more. The V and J genes are TRBV7-2 and TRBJ2-1; D may be TRBD1 (6 bases). Germline lookup yields CDR1 SGHTA and CDR2 FQGNSA. The CDR3 length is 15 residues. The ends were cut back, 4 bases at V and 3 bases at J, with 13 bases in the middle. In DNA form, the CDR3 reads TGTGCCAGCAGCTCCCCGGGACATAACTACAATGAGCAGTTCTTC. Amino acid sequence: CASSSPGHNYNEQFF.

Ten or more counts support this clonotype. The CDR3 protein is CSARSARYNEQFF. The CDR3 region has the DNA TGCAGTGCTCGAAGCGCTAGGTACAATGAGCAGTTCTTC. The chain combines TRBV20-1 with TRBJ2-1; D is unclear. CDR3 length: 13 amino acids. V was shortened by 5 bases and J by 4 bases, with 12 bases between the two germline ends. From germline, CDR1 is DFQATT and CDR2 SNEGSKA (reference sequence).

The chain links TRBV7-9 to TRBJ1-5, with 7 bases fitting TRBD1. V was pared by 6 bases and J by 1 base, with 6 bases of the junction left unmatched. CDR1 and CDR2 from the germline V gene are SEHNR and FQNEAQ (reference sequence). The CDR3 has 15 amino acids. The chain's CDR3 is CASRHRGESNQPQHF. Written as DNA, the CDR3 is TGTGCCAGCAGACACAGGGGCGAGAGCAATCAGCCCCAGCATTTT.

The chain joins TRBV10-3 to TRBJ1-1; D remains unclear. The germline gives CDR1 ENHRY, CDR2 SYGVKD. This CDR3 is 14 amino acids long. V was cut by 2 bases and J by 11 bases, with 18 bases left in between. The CDR3, as DNA: TGTGCCATCAGTGAGGAGGGAGGAACTATGGGGGCTTTCTTT. It encodes CAISEEGGTMGAFF.

V gene TRBV30 combines with J gene TRBJ1-2, with D possibly matching TRBD1 (6 bases). Germline CDR1 reads GTSNPN; CDR2 reads SVGIG (reference sequence). The CDR3 runs to 16 residues. Trimming cost V 3 bases and J 4 bases, with 21 bases left between them. For the CDR3, the DNA is TGTGCCTGGAGGTCCGTCGGGGGCAGGGTTGTCTATGGCTACACCTTC. Protein product: CAWRSVGGRVVYGYTF.

This clonotype has a handful of counts. The V and J genes are TRBV29-1 and TRBJ1-1; 8 bases fit TRBD1. The V gene end was trimmed by 7 bases and the J gene end by 2 bases; junction bases not matched to a gene: 9. The CDR3 length is 14 residues. The V gene's germline CDR1 is SQVTM and CDR2 ANQGSEA. CDR3 loop: CSGGTGNRNTEAFF. The CDR3, as DNA: TGCAGCGGTGGGACAGGCAACCGTAACACTGAAGCTTTCTTT.

This clonotype was counted between two and nine times. The V call is TRBV6-5, the J call TRBJ2-7; D not certain. The CDR3 spans 14 residues. V was pared by 6 bases and J by 2 bases, with 14 bases between. Germline CDR1 MNHEY, CDR2 SVGAGI. CDR3 in amino acids: CASRAFAAPYEQYF. The CDR3 region has the DNA TGTGCCAGCAGGGCGTTTGCGGCCCCCTACGAGCAGTACTTC.

Ten or more counts support this clonotype. This chain joins TRBV29-1 and TRBJ2-1; 7 nucleotides align to TRBD2. Germline V gene sequence: CDR1 SQVTM, CDR2 ANQGSEA. V gave up 6 bases and J gave up 7 bases; unmatched junction bases: 15. This CDR3 region has 15 residues. The CDR3 loop reads CSVRTGTTLYNEQFF. The CDR3 DNA reads TGCAGCGTCCGCACCGGGACTACTCTTTATAATGAGCAGTTCTTC.

This clonotype was detected only a few times. This rearrangement joins TRBV6-1 to TRBJ2-2, with D maybe TRBD1 (6 bases). The CDR3 is 12 amino acids. From germline, CDR1 is MNHNS and CDR2 SASEGT. Trimming took off 7 bases at V and 6 bases at J, with 9 bases between the two ends. As DNA, the CDR3 is TGTGCCAGCACTAAGGGGGCCGGGGAGCTGTTTTTT. This codes for CASTKGAGELFF.

This clonotype was observed a handful of times. The chain carries TRBV7-2 and TRBJ1-1; D gene unclear. V lost 1 base and J 0 bases, leaving 6 bases between the germline ends. CDR3 length: 14 amino acids. Germline V lookup: CDR1 SGHTA, CDR2 FQGNSA. The CDR3, as DNA: TGTGCCAGCAGCTTAGGTTTCATGAACACTGAAGCTTTCTTT. Its protein product is CASSLGFMNTEAFF.

This clonotype was seen many times. V gene TRBV9 combines with J gene TRBJ2-3; 8 nucleotides line up with TRBD2. CDR3 length: 16 amino acids. V shed 0 bases, J shed 2 bases, and the junction held 5 bases outside the gene matches. Germline V lookup: CDR1 SGDLS, CDR2 YYNGEE. The CDR3 reads CASSVGGGRTTDTQYF. In DNA, the CDR3 is TGTGCCAGCAGCGTAGGTGGCGGGAGGACCACAGATACGCAGTATTTT.

This clonotype was observed once. One junction end disagrees with the germline gene, perhaps due to a read error. This chain links TRBV7-2 with TRBJ2-7, with D possibly matching TRBD1 (6 bases). The CDR3 spans 16 residues. Germline V gene sequence: CDR1 SGHTA, CDR2 FQGNSA. The CDR3 sequence is CACSQYRDNPFYEQYF. The CDR3 nucleotides read TGCGCCTGCAGCCAATACCGGGACAACCCATTCTACGAGCAGTACTTC.

This clonotype has only a few counts. The CDR3 loop reads CASSLGTDEAFF. The CDR3 region has the DNA TGTGCCAGCAGCTTGGGTACAGACGAAGCTTTCTTT. J is TRBJ1-1 and V is TRBV5-6; D unresolved. The germline V and J ends were trimmed by 0 bases and 8 bases, with 8 bases remaining between them. The CDR3 runs to 12 residues. The germline V gene encodes CDR1 SGHDT and CDR2 YYEEEE.

V usage is TRBV18 and J usage is TRBJ2-1; 9 bases match TRBD2. This CDR3 contains 18 residues. With 2 bases clipped from V and 2 bases from J, the junction kept 10 bases outside the gene matches. Germline V gene data show CDR1 as KGHSH and CDR2 as LQKENI. The CDR3 nucleotides read TGTGCCAGCTCACCAACGGCGGGCGGGAGGGCCCCCTACAATGAGCAGTTCTTC. This codes for CASSPTAGGRAPYNEQFF.

This clonotype was picked up a small number of times. This chain links TRBV20-1 with TRBJ2-1, with 7 positions matching TRBD1. The CDR3 is made up of 12 amino acids. Germline values: CDR1 DFQATT, CDR2 SNEGSKA (reference sequence). Trimming at V came to 3 bases and at J to 7 bases, leaving 3 bases not matched to a gene. CDR3 bases: TGCAGTGCTAGGGTGACAGGGAATGAGCAGTTCTTC. Protein: CSARVTGNEQFF.

This clonotype showed up many times. The chain is built from TRBV29-1 and TRBJ1-2; the D gene is possibly TRBD1 (6 bases). The CDR3 extends over 11 amino acids. Trimming removed 5 bases from V and 8 bases from J, with 12 bases in between. CDR1 SQVTM and CDR2 ANQGSEA come from the germline V gene. CDR3 residues: CSVLGGSGYTF. In DNA, the CDR3 is TGCAGCGTTCTAGGGGGAAGCGGCTACACCTTC. The complete variable domain, with remaining parts taken from reference TRBV29-1 and TRBJ1-2, reads SAVISQKPSRDICQRGTSLTIQCQVDSQVTMMFWYRQQPGQSLTLIATANQGSEATYESGFVIDKFPISRPNLTFSTLTVSNMSPEDSSIYLCSVLGGSGYTFGSGTRLTVV.

The CDR3 protein is CASSPTSGLAGAIRTGELFF. CDR3 DNA: TGTGCCAGTAGTCCCACCTCGGGACTAGCGGGAGCCATTAGAACCGGGGAGCTGTTTTTT. The chain uses TRBV19 and TRBJ2-2; 14 nucleotides match TRBD2. The length of the CDR3 is 20 residues. The junction had 16 bases not matched to a gene; V was cut back by 5 bases and J by 5 bases. Germline CDR1 LNHDA, CDR2 SQIVND (reference sequence).

The V call is TRBV20-1, the J call TRBJ2-7; D is possibly TRBD1 or TRBD2 (5 bases each). This CDR3 is built from 13 residues. Per germline, CDR1 DFQATT and CDR2 SNEGSKA (reference sequence). V lost 0 bases, J lost 6 bases, and 12 bases lay in between. CDR3 protein: CSARDVRGAEQYF. Here the CDR3 DNA reads TGCAGTGCTAGAGATGTTCGGGGCGCCGAGCAGTACTTC.

This clonotype was recorded many times. The gene calls are TRBV12-3 or TRBV12-4 and TRBJ2-3; 9 nucleotides agree with TRBD2. V dropped 5 bases and J dropped 2; count of bases not matched to a gene: 11. The length of the CDR3 is 17 residues. The CDR3 protein is CASSRPRLADDTDTQYF. The CDR3 coding sequence is TGTGCCAGCAGTCGCCCTCGACTAGCGGACGACACAGATACGCAGTATTTT.